This T cell receptor beta chain was identified in a study of response to subunit inactivated influenza vaccine (dated by TCRdb to the late 2010s). General notes on the study: To follow how T cells responded to a trivalent subunit inactivated influenza vaccine, the researchers relied on deep quantitative profiling of the T cell receptor repertoire. What the research found in general, with its limitations: The authors suggested that each seasonal influenza vaccination may recruit only a limited number of new T cells.

In this sample, this clonotype turned up a few times. Its antigen is unknown. No base-level quality is on record; no much larger clone is a single base apart. In the germline V gene, CDR1 corresponds to MNHNS and CDR2 to SASEGT. The trim is 5 bases for V and 1 base for J, with a gap of 17 bases between the germline ends. Counted from cysteine to phenylalanine, this CDR3 has 16 amino acids. The only DNA kept is the CDR3, 48 bases in frame from the first base. Libraries were constructed by RT-PCR. The instrument given in TCRdb is Illumina HiSeq 2500. In TCRdb, the public reads were trimmed at Q25 with fastp and aligned with MiXCR, with productive beta chains retained. Rows with a matching CDR3 protein are joined into one entry that keeps the most common DNA and genes. This sample lists 150,000 to 200,000 distinct CDR3 sequences; about 12% were detected once. The top ten clones comprise approximately 30% of the sample.

These data were also reused for a study on T cells expressing NK-cell markers. From that second study: The TCR beta cDNA libraries were made using 5'RACE template switching, a step that added both a universal primer site and unique molecular identifiers. About eight donors provided sorted CD3+CD56+NKG2C+, CD3+CD56+NKG2C- and CD3+CD56-NKG2C+ T-cell subsets, whose TCR beta-chain repertoires were profiled. Of the eight sequenced donors, seven were found to be HCMV-seropositive and one was found to be HCMV-seronegative. In several experiments an anti-gammadeltaTCR antibody was added to restrict sorting to alphabetaTCR-expressing T cells. In roughly 6 donors, the dominant CD3+CD56+NKG2C+ clonotypes were found to rank among the top 10 CD8+ clonotypes and to make up 1.0-7.0% of CD8+ T cells. Those dominant clonotypes were again the most abundant among CD3+CD56-NKG2C+ cells in a few donors, at about 25-60.1%. Whether the expanded NKG2C-expressing T cell clones were specific for HCMV antigens was left unclear. Randomly selected healthy volunteers, three men and five women, were used as the eight sequenced donors. HCMV-specific IgG was detected in serum with a commercial ELISA kit to determine HCMV serostatus. Peripheral blood mononuclear cells were isolated from blood by Ficoll density gradient centrifugation. Magnetic immunoseparation with Miltenyi isolation kits was used to isolate CD4+ and CD8+ T cells from PBMC. Synthesis of cDNA was primed from the TCR beta constant segment and was followed by two consecutive PCR amplification steps. The libraries were sequenced on Illumina HiSeq 2000/2500, MiSeq or NextSeq, producing 2 x 150 bp reads. Reads were demultiplexed and grouped by UMI with MIGEC, and clonotypes were assembled and quantified with MiTCR. To exclude erroneous sequences, any TCR cDNA sequence not supported by at least two reads was discarded. The tcR package was used for downstream repertoire analysis, and clonotypes were matched between fractions using CDR3 nucleotide sequence together with V segment. Antigen specificity was annotated against VDJdb with VDJmatch, allowing one amino acid substitution in CDR3.

Here the sequenced sample was CD8+ T cells sorted from PBMCs, taken roughly 13 days after vaccination. This TCR derives from a man aged 50 or older who received an inactivated influenza vaccine. Donor details come from another sample of the same person, matched by shared clones. The sequence is built from TRBV6-1 and TRBJ1-1, and the D gene may be TRBD1, 6 bases matching. The DNA sequence is given as TGTGCCAGCAGTCCATTCAGGGGCGGGAAGAACACTGAAGCTTTCTTT. Translation gives CASSPFRGGKNTEAFF.